This note documents a single T cell receptor beta chain sequence. The antigen remains undetermined. Measured with immunoSEQ multiplex PCR; TCRdb has only the in-frame clones, and not every one. Among about 140,000 clones listed, roughly nine tenths were seen once. The sample comes from a study of T cell responses to AZD1222 COVID-19 vaccine. Regarding the study as a whole: Spike-specific TCR breadth and depth both grew after two AZD1222 doses. Vaccine-related CD4 TCRs covered spike, predominating at 160-218 and 743-854. Among the donors, most were white British and more were female, and clonal diversity was possibly underestimated. The study identified only a handful of AZD1222 recipients as seropositive at baseline.

CDR1 is SGHNT and CDR2 is YENEEA in the germline V gene. V lost 5 bases to trimming and J lost 3 bases; unmatched junction nucleotides: 4. CDR3 length equals 13 residues. This clonotype was sampled from an adult in good health. J is TRBJ2-7 and V is TRBV11-3; 7 bases are a match to TRBD1. Here the sequenced sample was peripheral blood, taken on day 0 of AZD1222 vaccination. The CDR3, as DNA: TGTGCCAGCAGCCAGGGACAGATCTACGAGCAGTACTTC. It yields the protein CASSQGQIYEQYF.